This entry lists 2 T cell receptor beta chains sequenced from one sample in a study of T cells in localized non-small cell lung cancer. The table came from immunoSEQ multiplex PCR; TCRdb's copy has only in-frame clones and leaves some out. The sample has some 71,000 clones; 80% to 90% are singletons. This specimen consisted of peripheral blood, obtained before any cancer treatment. These receptors came from a female donor aged 60 or older with stage I lung adenocarcinoma.

A few counts support this clone. The gene calls are TRBV7-9 and TRBJ2-5; 9 bases line up with TRBD2. The V gene end was trimmed by 1 base and the J gene end by 4 bases; junction bases not matched to a gene: 7. The CDR3 runs to 16 residues. The germline CDR1 and CDR2 sequences are SEHNR and FQNEAQ (reference sequence). The CDR3 DNA reads as TGTGCCAGCAGCTTAGTGATAGCGGGGGAGCTAGAGACCCAGTACTTC. It specifies CASSLVIAGELETQYF. The full variable domain, its missing parts supplied by reference TRBV7-9 and TRBJ2-5, is DTGVSQNPRHKITKRGQNVTFRCDPISEHNRLYWYRQTLGQGPEFLTYFQNEAQLEKSRLLSDRFSAERPKGSFSTLEIQRTEQGDSAMYLCASSLVIAGELETQYFGPGTRLLVL.

The chain joins TRBV12-2 to TRBJ2-7. TRBV12-2 is a pseudogene segment. This CDR3 is built from 14 residues. The DNA of the CDR3 is TGTGCAAGTCGCTTTTTTCGGGGCCCCTACGAGCAGTACTTC. Residues: CASRFFRGPYEQYF.